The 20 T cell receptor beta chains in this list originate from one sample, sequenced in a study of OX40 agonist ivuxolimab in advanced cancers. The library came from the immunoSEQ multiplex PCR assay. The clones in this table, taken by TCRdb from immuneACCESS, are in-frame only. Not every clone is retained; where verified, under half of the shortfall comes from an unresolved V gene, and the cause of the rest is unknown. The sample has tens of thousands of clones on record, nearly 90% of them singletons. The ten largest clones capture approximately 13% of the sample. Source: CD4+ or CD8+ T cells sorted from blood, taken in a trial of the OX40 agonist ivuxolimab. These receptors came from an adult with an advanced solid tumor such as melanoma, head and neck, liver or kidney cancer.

The CDR3 sequence: CASRPRGRARNEKLFF. In nucleotides, the CDR3 is TGTGCCAGTCGCCCGAGGGGCCGCGCTAGGAATGAAAAACTGTTTTTT. The chain links TRBV19 to TRBJ1-4, with a tentative D call TRBD1 (5 bases). CDR1 and CDR2 from the germline V gene are LNHDA and SQIVND (reference sequence). CDR3 size: 16 residues. Trimming cost V 8 bases and J 5 bases, with 21 bases left between them.

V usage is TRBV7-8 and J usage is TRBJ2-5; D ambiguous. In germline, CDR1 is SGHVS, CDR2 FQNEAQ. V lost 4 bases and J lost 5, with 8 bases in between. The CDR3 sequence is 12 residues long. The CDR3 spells CASSSRRETQYF. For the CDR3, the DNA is TGTGCCAGCAGCTCCCGACGGGAGACCCAGTACTTC.

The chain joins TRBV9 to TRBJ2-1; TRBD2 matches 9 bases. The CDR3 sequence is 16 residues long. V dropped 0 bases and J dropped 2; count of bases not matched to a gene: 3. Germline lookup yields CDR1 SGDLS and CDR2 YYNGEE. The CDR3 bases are TGTGCCAGCAGCGTAGGAGCTAGCGGGGCCTACAATGAGCAGTTCTTC. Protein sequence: CASSVGASGAYNEQFF.

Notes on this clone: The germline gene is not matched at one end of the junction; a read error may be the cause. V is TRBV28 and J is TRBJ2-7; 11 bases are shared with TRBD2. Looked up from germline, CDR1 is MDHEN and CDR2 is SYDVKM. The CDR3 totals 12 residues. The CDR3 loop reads CASSPGTSGIDF. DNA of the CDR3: TGTGCCAGCAGTCCAGGGACTAGCGGAATTGACTTC.

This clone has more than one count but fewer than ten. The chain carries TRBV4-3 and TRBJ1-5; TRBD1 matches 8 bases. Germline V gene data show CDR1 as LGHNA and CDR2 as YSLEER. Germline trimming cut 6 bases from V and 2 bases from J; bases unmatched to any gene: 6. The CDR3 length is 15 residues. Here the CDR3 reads CASSVDRVGNQPQHF. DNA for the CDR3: TGCGCCAGCAGTGTGGACAGGGTGGGCAATCAGCCCCAGCATTTT.

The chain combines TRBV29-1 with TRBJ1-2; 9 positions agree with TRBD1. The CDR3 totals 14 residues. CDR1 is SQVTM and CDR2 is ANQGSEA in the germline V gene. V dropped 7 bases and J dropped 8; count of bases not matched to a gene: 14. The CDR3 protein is CSAVSGQGRKGYTF. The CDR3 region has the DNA TGCAGCGCTGTAAGCGGACAGGGGAGGAAAGGCTACACCTTC. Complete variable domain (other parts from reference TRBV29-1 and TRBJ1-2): SAVISQKPSRDICQRGTSLTIQCQVDSQVTMMFWYRQQPGQSLTLIATANQGSEATYESGFVIDKFPISRPNLTFSTLTVSNMSPEDSSIYLCSAVSGQGRKGYTFGSGTRLTVV.

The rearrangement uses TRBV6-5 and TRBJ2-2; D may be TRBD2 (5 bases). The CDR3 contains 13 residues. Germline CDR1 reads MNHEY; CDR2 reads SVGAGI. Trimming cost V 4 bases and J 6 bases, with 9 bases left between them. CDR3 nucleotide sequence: TGTGCCAGCAGTTCGGGAATGGCCGGGGAGCTGTTTTTT. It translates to CASSSGMAGELFF.

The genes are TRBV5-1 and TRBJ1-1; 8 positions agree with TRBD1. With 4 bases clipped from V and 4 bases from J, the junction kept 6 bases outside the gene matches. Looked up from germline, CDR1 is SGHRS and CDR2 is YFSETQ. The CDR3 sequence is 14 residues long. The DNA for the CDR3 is TGCGCCAGCAGCCTCAGCAGGGGGCTCACTGAAGCTTTCTTT. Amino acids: CASSLSRGLTEAFF. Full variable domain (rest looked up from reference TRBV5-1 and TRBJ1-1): KAGVTQTPRYLIKTRGQQVTLSCSPISGHRSVSWYQQTPGQGLQFLFEYFSETQRNKGNFPGRFSGRQFSNSRSEMNVSTLELGDSALYLCASSLSRGLTEAFFGQGTRLTVV.

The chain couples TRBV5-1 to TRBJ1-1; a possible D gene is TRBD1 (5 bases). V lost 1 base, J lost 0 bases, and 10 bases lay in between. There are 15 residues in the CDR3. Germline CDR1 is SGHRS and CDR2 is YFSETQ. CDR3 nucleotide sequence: TGCGCCAGCAGCTTGTCGGGGACCATGAACACTGAAGCTTTCTTT. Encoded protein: CASSLSGTMNTEAFF.

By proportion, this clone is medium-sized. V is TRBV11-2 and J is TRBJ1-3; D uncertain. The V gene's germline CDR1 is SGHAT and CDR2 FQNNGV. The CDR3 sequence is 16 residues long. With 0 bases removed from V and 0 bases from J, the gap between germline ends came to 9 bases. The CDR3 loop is CASSLDWRSSGNTIYF. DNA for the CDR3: TGTGCCAGCAGCTTAGATTGGAGGAGCTCTGGAAACACCATATATTTT.

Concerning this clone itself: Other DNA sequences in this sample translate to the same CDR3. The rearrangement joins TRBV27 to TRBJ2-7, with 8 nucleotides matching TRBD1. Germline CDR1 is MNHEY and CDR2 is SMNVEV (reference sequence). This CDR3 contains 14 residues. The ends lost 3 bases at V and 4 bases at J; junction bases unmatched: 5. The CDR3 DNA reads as TGTGCCAGCAGTTTGGGGACAGGCCCTTACGAGCAGTACTTC. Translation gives CASSLGTGPYEQYF.

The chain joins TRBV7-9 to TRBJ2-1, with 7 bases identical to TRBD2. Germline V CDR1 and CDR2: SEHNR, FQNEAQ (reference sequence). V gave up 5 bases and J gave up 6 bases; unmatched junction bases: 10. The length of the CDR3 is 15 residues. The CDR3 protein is CASSGMGGNSNEQFF. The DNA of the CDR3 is TGTGCCAGCAGCGGGATGGGAGGGAATTCCAATGAGCAGTTCTTC.

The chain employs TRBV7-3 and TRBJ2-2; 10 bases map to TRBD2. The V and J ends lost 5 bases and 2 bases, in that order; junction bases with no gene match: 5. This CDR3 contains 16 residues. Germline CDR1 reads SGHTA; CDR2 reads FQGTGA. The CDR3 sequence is CASSAGTSVNTGELFF. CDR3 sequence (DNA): TGTGCCAGCAGCGCGGGGACTAGCGTCAACACCGGGGAGCTGTTTTTT.

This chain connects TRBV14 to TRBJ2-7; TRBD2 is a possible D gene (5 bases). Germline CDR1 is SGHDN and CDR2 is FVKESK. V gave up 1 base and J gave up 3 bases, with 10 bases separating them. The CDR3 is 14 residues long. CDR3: CASSQAGIGYEQYF. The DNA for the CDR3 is TGTGCCAGCAGCCAAGCGGGAATAGGCTACGAGCAGTACTTC.

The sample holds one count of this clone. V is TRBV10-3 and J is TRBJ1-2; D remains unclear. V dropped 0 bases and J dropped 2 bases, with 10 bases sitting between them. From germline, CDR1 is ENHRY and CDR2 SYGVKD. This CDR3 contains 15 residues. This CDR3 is CAISESGYSNYGYTF. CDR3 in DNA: TGTGCCATCAGTGAGTCAGGGTATTCGAACTATGGCTACACCTTC.

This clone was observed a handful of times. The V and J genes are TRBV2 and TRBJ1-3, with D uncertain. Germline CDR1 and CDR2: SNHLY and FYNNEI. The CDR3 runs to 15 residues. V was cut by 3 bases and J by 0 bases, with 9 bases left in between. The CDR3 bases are TGTGCCAGCAGTGAGATTGGGAGCTCTGGAAACACCATATATTTT. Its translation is CASSEIGSSGNTIYF.

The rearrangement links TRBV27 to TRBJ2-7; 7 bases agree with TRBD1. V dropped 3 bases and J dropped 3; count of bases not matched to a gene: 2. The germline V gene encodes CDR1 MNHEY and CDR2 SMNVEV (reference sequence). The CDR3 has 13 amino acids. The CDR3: CASSLAGGYEQYF. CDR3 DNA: TGTGCCAGCAGTTTGGCAGGGGGCTACGAGCAGTACTTC.

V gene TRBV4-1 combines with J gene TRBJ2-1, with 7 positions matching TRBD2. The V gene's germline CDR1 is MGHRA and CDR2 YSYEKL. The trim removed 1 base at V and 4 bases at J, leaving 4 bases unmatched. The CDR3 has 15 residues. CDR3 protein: CASSQVLAVYNEQFF. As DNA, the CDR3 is TGCGCCAGCAGCCAAGTCCTAGCGGTTTACAATGAGCAGTTCTTC.

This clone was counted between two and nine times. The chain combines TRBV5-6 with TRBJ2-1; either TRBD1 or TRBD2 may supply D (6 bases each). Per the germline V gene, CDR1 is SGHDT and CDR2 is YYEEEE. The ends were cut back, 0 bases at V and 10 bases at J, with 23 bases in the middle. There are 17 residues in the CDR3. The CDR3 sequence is CASSLGKGGSLGREQFF. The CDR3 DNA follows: TGTGCCAGCAGCTTGGGGAAGGGGGGATCCCTCGGGCGGGAGCAGTTCTTC. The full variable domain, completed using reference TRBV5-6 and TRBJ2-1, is DAGVTQSPTHLIKTRGQQVTLRCSPKSGHDTVSWYQQALGQGPQFIFQYYEEEERQRGNFPDRFSGHQFPNYSSELNVNALLLGDSALYLCASSLGKGGSLGREQFFGPGTRLTVL.

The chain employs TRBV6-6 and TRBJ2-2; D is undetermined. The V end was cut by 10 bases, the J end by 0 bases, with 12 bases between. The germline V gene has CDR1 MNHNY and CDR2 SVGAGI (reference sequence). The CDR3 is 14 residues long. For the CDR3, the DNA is TGTGCCATCCACCAGCCCGCGAACACCGGGGAGCTGTTTTTT. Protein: CAIHQPANTGELFF.